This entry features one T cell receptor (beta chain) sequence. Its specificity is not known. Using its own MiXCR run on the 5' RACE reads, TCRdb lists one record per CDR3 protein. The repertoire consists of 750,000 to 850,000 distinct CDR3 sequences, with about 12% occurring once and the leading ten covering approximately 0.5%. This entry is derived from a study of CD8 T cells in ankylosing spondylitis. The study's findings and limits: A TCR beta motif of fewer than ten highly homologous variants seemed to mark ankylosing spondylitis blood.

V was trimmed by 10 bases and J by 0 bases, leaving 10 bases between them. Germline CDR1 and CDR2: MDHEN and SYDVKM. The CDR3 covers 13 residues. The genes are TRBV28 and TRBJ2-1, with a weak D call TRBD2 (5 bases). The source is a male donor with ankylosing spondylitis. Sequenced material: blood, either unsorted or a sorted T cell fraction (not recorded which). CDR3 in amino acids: CATRLASYNEQFF. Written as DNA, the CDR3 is TGTGCCACCCGCCTAGCCTCCTACAATGAGCAGTTCTTC.